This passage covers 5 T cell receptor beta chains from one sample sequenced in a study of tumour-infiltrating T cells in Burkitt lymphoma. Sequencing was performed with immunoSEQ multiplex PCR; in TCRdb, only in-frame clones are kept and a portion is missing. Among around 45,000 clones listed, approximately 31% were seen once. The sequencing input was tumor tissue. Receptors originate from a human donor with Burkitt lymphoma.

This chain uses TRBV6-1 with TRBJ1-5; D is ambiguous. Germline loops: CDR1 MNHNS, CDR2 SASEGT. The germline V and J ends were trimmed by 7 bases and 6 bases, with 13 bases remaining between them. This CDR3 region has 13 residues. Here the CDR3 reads CASNVGLGQPQHF. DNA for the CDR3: TGTGCCAGCAACGTGGGGTTAGGTCAGCCCCAGCATTTT.

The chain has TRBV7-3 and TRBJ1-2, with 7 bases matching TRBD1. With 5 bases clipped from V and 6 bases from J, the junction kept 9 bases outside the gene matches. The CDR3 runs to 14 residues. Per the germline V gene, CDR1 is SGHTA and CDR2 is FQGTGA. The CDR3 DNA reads TGTGCCAGCAGCACGACAGGGAAACGCAATGGCTACACCTTC. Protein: CASSTTGKRNGYTF.

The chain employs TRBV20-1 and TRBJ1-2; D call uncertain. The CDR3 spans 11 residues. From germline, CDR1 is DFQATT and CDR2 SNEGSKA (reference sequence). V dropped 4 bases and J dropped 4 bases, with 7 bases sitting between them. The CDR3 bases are TGCAGTGCTACTAACACCTATGGCTACACCTTC. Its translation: CSATNTYGYTF.

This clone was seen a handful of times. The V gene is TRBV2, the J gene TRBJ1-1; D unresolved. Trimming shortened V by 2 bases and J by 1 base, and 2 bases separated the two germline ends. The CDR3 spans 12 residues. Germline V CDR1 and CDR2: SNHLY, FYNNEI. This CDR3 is CASSETNTEAFF. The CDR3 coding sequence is TGTGCCAGCAGTGAAACGAACACTGAAGCTTTCTTT. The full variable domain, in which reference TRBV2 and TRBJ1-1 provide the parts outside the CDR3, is EPEVTQTPSHQVTQMGQEVILRCVPISNHLYFYWYRQILGQKVEFLVSFYNNEISEKSEIFDDQFSVERPDGSNFTLKIRSTKLEDSAMYFCASSETNTEAFFGQGTRLTVV.

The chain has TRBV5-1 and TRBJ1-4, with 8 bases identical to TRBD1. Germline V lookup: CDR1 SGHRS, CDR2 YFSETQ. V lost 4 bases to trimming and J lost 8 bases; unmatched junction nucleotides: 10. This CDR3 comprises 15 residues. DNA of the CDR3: TGCGCCAGCAGCCCGGGACAGGCTGGCGGAGAAAAACTGTTTTTT. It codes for CASSPGQAGGEKLFF.